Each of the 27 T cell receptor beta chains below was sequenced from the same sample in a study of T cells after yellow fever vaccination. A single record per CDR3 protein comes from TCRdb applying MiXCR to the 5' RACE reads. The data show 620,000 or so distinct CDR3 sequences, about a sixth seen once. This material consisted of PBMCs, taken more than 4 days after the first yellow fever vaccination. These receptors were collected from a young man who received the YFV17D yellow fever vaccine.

CDR3 loop: CASSRPPRDTEAFF. The CDR3 DNA reads TGTGCCAGCAGCCGACCGCCGCGAGACACTGAAGCTTTCTTT. The chain uses TRBV6-2 or TRBV6-3 and TRBJ1-1; no reliable D call. Germline values: CDR1 MNHEY, CDR2 SVGEGT. The CDR3 is made up of 14 amino acids. The V gene lost 6 bases and the J gene lost 3 bases, with 14 bases spanning the gap.

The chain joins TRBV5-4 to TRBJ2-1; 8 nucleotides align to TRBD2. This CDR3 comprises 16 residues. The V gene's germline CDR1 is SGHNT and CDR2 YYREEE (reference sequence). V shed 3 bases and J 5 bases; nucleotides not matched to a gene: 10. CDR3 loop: CASSSGGRGPDNEQFF. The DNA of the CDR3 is TGTGCCAGCAGCTCGGGGGGGCGGGGGCCCGACAATGAGCAGTTCTTC.

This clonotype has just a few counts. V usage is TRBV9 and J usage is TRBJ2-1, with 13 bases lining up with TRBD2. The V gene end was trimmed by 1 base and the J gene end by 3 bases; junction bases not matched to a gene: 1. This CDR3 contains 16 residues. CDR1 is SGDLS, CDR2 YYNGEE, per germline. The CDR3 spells CASSVWTSGGYNEQFF. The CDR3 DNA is TGTGCCAGCAGCGTATGGACTAGCGGGGGCTACAATGAGCAGTTCTTC.

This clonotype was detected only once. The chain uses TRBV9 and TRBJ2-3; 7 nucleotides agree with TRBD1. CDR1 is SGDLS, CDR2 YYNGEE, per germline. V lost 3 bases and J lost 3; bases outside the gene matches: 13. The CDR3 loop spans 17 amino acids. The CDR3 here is CASSAWGTVGRTDTQYF. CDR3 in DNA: TGTGCCAGCAGCGCTTGGGGGACAGTGGGCCGGACAGATACGCAGTATTTT.

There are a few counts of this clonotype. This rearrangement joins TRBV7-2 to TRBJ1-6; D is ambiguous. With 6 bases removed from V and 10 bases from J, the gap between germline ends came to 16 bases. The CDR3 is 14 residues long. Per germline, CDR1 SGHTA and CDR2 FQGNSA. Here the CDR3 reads CASRLSLGESPLHF. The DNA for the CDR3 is TGTGCCAGCAGGTTAAGCCTCGGGGAATCACCCCTCCACTTT.

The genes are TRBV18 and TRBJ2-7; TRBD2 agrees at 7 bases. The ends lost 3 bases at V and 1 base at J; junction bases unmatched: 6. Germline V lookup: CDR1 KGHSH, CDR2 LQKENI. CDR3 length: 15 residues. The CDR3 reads CASSPASGVSYEQYV. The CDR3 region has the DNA TGTGCCAGCTCACCCGCAAGCGGGGTTTCCTACGAGCAGTACGTC.

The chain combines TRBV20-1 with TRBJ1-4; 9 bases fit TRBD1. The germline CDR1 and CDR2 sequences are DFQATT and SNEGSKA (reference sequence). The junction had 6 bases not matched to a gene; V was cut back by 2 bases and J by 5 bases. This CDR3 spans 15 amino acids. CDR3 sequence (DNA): TGCAGTGCTAGAAGGGACAGGGAGGGGAATGAAAAACTGTTTTTT. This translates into CSARRDREGNEKLFF.

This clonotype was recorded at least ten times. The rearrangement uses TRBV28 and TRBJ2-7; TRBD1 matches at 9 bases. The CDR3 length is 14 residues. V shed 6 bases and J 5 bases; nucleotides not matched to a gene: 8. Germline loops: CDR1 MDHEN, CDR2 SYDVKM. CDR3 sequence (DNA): TGTGCCAGCAGCGGAGGACAGGGGATTCACGAGCAGTACGTC. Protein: CASSGGQGIHEQYV.

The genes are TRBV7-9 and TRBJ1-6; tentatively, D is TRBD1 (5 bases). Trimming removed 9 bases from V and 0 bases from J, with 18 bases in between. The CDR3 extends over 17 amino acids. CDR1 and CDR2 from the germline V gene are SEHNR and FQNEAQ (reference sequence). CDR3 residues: CASNRDSLSSYNSPLHF. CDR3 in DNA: TGTGCCAGTAACCGGGACTCTCTGAGCTCCTATAATTCACCCCTCCACTTT.

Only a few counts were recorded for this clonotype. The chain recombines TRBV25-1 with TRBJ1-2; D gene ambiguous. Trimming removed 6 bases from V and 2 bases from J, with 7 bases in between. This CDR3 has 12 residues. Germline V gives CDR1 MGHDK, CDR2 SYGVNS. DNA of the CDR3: TGTGCCAGCAGACAGCTCAACTATGGCTACACCTTC. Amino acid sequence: CASRQLNYGYTF.

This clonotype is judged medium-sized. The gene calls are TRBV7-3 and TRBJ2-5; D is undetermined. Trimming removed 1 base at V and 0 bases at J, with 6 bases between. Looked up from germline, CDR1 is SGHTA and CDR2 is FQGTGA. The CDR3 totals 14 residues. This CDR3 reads CASSLNPNQETQYF. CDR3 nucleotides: TGTGCCAGCAGCTTAAATCCAAACCAAGAGACCCAGTACTTC.

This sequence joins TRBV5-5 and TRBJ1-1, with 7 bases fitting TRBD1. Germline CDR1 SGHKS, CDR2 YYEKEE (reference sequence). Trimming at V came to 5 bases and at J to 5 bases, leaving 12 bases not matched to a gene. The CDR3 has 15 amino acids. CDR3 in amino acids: CASRSIRQGSTEAFF. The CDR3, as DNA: TGTGCCAGCAGATCTATCCGACAGGGTAGTACTGAAGCTTTCTTT.

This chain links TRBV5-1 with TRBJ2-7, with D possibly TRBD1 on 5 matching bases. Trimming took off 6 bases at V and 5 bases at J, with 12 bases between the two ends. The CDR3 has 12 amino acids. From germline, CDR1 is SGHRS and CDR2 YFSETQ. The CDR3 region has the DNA TGCGCCAGCACAGGGCTCTGGCACGAGCAGTACGTC. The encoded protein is CASTGLWHEQYV.

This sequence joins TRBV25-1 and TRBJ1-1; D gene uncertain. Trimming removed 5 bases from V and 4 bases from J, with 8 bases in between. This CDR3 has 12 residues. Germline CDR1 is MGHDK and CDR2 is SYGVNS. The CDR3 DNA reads TGTGCCAGCAGTAAGGCGGGCACTGAAGCTTTCTTT. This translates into CASSKAGTEAFF.

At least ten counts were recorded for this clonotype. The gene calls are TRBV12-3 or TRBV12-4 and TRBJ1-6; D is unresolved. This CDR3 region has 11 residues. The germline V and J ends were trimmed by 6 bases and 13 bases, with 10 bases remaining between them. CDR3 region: CASSLDGPLHF. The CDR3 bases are TGTGCCAGCAGCCTGGACGGGCCCCTCCACTTT.

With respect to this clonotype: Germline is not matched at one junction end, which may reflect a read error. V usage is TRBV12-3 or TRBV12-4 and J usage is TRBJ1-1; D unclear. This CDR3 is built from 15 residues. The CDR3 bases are TGTGCCAGCAGTTTAGGGGAGAGCATGAACACTGAAGCTCTCTTT. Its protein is CASSLGESMNTEALF.

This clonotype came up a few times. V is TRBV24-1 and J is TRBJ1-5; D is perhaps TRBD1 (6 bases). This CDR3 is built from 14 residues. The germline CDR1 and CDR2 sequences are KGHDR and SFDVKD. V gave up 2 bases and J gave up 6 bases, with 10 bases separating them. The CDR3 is CATSDSDSGQPQHF. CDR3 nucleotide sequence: TGTGCCACCAGTGATTCGGACAGCGGTCAGCCCCAGCATTTT.

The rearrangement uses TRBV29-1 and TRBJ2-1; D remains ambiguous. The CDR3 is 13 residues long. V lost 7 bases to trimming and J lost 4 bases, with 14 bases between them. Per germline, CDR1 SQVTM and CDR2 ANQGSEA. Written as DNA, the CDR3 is TGCAGCGCTGCCCCCAGGCTTTACAATGAGCAGTTCTTC. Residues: CSAAPRLYNEQFF.

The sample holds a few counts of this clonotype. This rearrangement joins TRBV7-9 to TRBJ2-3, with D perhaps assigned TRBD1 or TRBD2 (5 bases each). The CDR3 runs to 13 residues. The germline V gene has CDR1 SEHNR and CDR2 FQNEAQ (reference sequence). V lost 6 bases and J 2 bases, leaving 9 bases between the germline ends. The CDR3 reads CASSRDATDTQYF. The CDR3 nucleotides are TGTGCCAGCAGTCGGGACGCCACAGATACGCAGTATTTT.

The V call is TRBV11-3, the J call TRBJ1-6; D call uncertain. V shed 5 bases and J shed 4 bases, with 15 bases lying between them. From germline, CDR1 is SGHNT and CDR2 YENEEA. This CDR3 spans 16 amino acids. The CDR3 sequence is CASSPSLSYYNSPLHF. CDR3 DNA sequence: TGTGCCAGCAGCCCCAGCCTCTCCTATTATAATTCACCCCTCCACTTT. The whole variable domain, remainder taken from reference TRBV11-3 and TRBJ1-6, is EAGVVQSPRYKIIEKKQPVAFWCNPISGHNTLYWYLQNLGQGPELLIRYENEEAVDDSQLPKDRFSAERLKGVDSTLKIQPAELGDSAVYLCASSPSLSYYNSPLHFGNGTRLTVT.

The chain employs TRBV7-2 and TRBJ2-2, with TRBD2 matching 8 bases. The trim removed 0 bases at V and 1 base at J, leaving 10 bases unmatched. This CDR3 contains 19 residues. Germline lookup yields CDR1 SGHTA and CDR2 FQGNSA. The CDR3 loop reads CASSLAGGGPTLNTGELFF. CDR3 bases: TGTGCCAGCAGCTTAGCGGGCGGGGGGCCGACTCTGAACACCGGGGAGCTGTTTTTT.

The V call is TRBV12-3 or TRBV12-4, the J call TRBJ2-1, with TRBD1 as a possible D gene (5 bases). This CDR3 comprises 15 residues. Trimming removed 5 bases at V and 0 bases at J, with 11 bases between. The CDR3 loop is CASSPGYSSYNEQFF. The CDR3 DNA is TGTGCCAGCAGTCCAGGGTACAGCTCCTACAATGAGCAGTTCTTC.

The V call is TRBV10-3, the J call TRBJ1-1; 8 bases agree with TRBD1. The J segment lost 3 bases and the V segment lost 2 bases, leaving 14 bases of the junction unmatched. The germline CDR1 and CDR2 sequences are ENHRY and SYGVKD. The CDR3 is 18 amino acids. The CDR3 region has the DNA TGTGCCATCAGTGAGGTCGAAGGTCAGACAGGGGTGGACACTGAAGCTTTCTTT. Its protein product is CAISEVEGQTGVDTEAFF.

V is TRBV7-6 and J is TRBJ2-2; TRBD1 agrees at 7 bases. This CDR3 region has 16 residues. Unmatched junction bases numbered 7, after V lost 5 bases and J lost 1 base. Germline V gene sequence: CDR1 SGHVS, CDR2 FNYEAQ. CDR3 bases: TGTGCCAGCAGCCCGGGACAGCCTATGAACACCGGGGAGCTGTTTTTT. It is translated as CASSPGQPMNTGELFF.

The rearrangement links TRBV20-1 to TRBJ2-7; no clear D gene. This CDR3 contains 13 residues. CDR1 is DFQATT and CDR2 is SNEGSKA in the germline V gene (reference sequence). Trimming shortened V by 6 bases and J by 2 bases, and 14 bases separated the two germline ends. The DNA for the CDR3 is TGCAGTGCCCCCACATCCGGTACCTACGAGCAGTACTTC. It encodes CSAPTSGTYEQYF.

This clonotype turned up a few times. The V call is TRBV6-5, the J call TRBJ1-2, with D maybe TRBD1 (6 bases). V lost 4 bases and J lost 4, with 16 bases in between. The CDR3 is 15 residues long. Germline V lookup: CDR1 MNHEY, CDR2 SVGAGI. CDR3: CASSSAQGRGYGYTF. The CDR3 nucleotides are TGTGCCAGCAGTTCCGCCCAGGGGCGCGGCTATGGCTACACCTTC.

The CDR3 loop is CASSLTRSSTDTQYF. The CDR3 nucleotides read TGTGCCAGCAGCTTAACTAGGTCGTCCACAGATACGCAGTATTTT. The chain carries TRBV7-3 and TRBJ2-3, with unresolved D. Per the germline V gene, CDR1 is SGHTA and CDR2 is FQGTGA. The CDR3 is made up of 15 amino acids. The V end was cut by 0 bases, the J end by 2 bases, with 9 bases between.